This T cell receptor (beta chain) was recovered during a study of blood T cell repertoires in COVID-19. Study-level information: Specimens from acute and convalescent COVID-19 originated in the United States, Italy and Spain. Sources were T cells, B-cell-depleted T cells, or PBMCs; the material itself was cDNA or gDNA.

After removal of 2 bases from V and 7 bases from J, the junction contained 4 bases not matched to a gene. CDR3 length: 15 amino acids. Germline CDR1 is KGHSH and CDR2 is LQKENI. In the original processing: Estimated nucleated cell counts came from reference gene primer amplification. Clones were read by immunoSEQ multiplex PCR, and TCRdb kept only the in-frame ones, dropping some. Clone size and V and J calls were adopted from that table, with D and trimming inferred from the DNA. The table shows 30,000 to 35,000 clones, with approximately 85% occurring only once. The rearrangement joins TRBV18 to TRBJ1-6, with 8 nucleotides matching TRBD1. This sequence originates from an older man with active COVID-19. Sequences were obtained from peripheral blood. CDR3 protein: CASSPSTGENSPLHF. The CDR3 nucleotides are TGTGCCAGCTCACCATCGACAGGGGAAAATTCACCCCTCCACTTT.